This is a list of T cell receptor beta chains from one sample in a study of technical replicates of blood from a handful of donors. TCRdb's copy holds only in-frame clones and misses some; the assay was immunoSEQ multiplex PCR. Among fewer than 60,000 clones listed, nearly 95% were seen once. The sequenced sample consisted of PBMCs. The receptors derive from a human donor in good health. Some clones in this sample may be carry-over from other donors' samples. The CDR3 runs from the conserved cysteine through the conserved F or W. A D gene is named only where the DNA matches it firmly. Rows may omit the clone size; those that give it use once, few, many or a size class.

clone_size	d_call	v_call	j_call	cdr3_nt	cdr3_aa
once	.	TRBV6-6	TRBJ1-1	TGTGCCACCTCGGGAGGGGGCACTGAAGCTTTCTTT	CATSGGGTEAFF
.	TRBD2	TRBV18	TRBJ2-5	TGTGCCAGCTCACGCACCGGGACTAGAGAGACCCAGTACTTC	CASSRTGTRETQYF
.	TRBD1	TRBV4-1	TRBJ1-1	TGCGCCAGCAGCCAAGATCCCCGACAGGGGATGAACACTGAAGCTTTCTTT	CASSQDPRQGMNTEAFF
.	.	TRBV2	TRBJ1-5	TGTGCCAGCAGTGAAGGTAGGAGTCAGCCCCAGCATTTT	CASSEGRSQPQHF
.	TRBD2	TRBV6-5	TRBJ2-1	TGTGCCAGCACCGAGACTAGCGGGGCTGTAAGTGAGCAGTTCTTC	CASTETSGAVSEQFF
.	.	TRBV7-9	TRBJ1-4	TGTGCCAGCAGTAGGGGAGGGGCAACTAATGAAAAACTGTTTTTT	CASSRGGATNEKLFF
.	TRBD2	TRBV2	TRBJ2-5	TGTGCCAGCAGCCGGACTAGCGGGGGACAAGAGACCCAGTACTTC	CASSRTSGGQETQYF
.	.	TRBV6-5	TRBJ1-1	TGTGCCAGCGAAAAGGAACAGGGAAAGAACACTGAAGCTTTCTTT	CASEKEQGKNTEAFF
.	TRBD2	TRBV7-8	TRBJ2-1	TGTGCCAGCAGCCATCCGCGGGGGTTTCATGAGCAGTTCTTC	CASSHPRGFHEQFF
.	.	TRBV7-2	TRBJ1-2	TGTGCCAGCAGCTTAGAAGACGGGGGGCGCAAGGGCTACACCTTC	CASSLEDGGRKGYTF
.	.	TRBV10-3	TRBJ2-2	TGTGCCACCCGGACAGCCGGGGAGCTGTTTTTT	CATRTAGELFF
once	.	TRBV5-6	TRBJ2-1	TGTGCCAGCAGCCTCGGTCGATCGGCCTACAATGAGCAGTTCTTC	CASSLGRSAYNEQFF
once	.	TRBV28	TRBJ2-7	TGTGCCAGCACCCCGGGACAAGCCTCCTACGAGCAGTACTTC	CASTPGQASYEQYF
.	.	TRBV7-2	TRBJ2-7	TGTGCCAGCAGCTTAGGTTCGGGGTACGAGCAGTACTTC	CASSLGSGYEQYF
.	.	TRBV5-1	TRBJ2-1	TGCGCCAGCAGCTTGGGTTGGCGGGGCCCCTACAATGAGCAGTTCTTC	CASSLGWRGPYNEQFF
once	.	TRBV18	TRBJ2-7	TGTGCCAGCTCACGACAGTCCTACGAGCAGTACTTC	CASSRQSYEQYF
.	.	TRBV4-1	TRBJ2-3	TGCGCCAGCAGCCAAGAAGGGACAATGGATACGCAGTATTTT	CASSQEGTMDTQYF
.	TRBD1	TRBV7-2	TRBJ1-5	TGTGCCAGCAGCCCCCGGACAGGGGCGGGACAGCCCCAGCATTTT	CASSPRTGAGQPQHF
once	.	TRBV6-5	TRBJ1-6	TGTGCCAGCAGGGACACCGACTCCTATAATTCACCCCTCCACTTT	CASRDTDSYNSPLHF
.	.	TRBV6-5	TRBJ2-5	TGTGCCAGCAGTTTGGTAGTCGGGCAAGAGACCCAGTACTTC	CASSLVVGQETQYF
.	.	TRBV19	TRBJ1-6	TGTGCCAGTAGCCCAGGTTATTCACCCCTCCACTTT	CASSPGYSPLHF
.	TRBD1	TRBV7-9	TRBJ2-5	TGTGCCAGCAGGGACCGGGACAGGGCTAAAGAGACCCAGTACTTC	CASRDRDRAKETQYF
.	.	TRBV7-9	TRBJ2-3	TGTGCCAGCAGGCAGACAGTCACAGATACGCAGTATTTT	CASRQTVTDTQYF
once	TRBD1	TRBV5-4	TRBJ1-4	TGTGCCAGCAGACCCGACAGGGGACGGGCTAATGAAAAACTGTTTTTT	CASRPDRGRANEKLFF
.	TRBD2	TRBV5-5	TRBJ2-7	TGTGCCAGCACCGGGACTAGCGGTCCCTACGAGCAGTACTTC	CASTGTSGPYEQYF
.	TRBD2	TRBV4-2	TRBJ2-3	TGTGCCAGCAGCCAAGACCCAGCGGGGGGGCTTAGCACAGATACGCAGTATTTT	CASSQDPAGGLSTDTQYF
.	.	TRBV13	TRBJ2-7	TGTGCCAGCAGCTTAGAGGGGGTTTTCGCGGGAGAGGGGGACGAGCAGTACTTC	CASSLEGVFAGEGDEQYF
.	.	TRBV4-2	TRBJ1-1	TGTGCCAGCAGCCAACATACAGGATCCAACACTGAAGCTTTCTTT	CASSQHTGSNTEAFF
.	.	TRBV7-2	TRBJ2-1	TGTGCCAGCAGCTTTAATTGGGGTCAGGGCAATGAGCAGTTCTTC	CASSFNWGQGNEQFF
once	TRBD1	TRBV30	TRBJ1-3	TGTGCTACAGGGGGCCCTGGAAACACCATATATTTT	CATGGPGNTIYF